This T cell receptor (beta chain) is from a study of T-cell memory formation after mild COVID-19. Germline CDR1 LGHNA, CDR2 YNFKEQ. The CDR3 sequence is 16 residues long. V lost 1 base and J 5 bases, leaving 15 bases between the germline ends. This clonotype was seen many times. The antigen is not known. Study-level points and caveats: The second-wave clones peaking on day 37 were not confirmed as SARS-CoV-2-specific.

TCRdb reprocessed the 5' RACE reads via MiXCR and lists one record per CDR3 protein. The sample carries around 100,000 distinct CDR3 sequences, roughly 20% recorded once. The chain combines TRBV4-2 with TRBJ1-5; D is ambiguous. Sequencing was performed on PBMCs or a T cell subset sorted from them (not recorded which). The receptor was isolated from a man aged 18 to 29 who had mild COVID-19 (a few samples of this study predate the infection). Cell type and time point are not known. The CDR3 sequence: CASSQVANGIDQPQHF. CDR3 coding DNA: TGTGCCAGCAGCCAAGTTGCTAACGGAATAGATCAGCCCCAGCATTTT.